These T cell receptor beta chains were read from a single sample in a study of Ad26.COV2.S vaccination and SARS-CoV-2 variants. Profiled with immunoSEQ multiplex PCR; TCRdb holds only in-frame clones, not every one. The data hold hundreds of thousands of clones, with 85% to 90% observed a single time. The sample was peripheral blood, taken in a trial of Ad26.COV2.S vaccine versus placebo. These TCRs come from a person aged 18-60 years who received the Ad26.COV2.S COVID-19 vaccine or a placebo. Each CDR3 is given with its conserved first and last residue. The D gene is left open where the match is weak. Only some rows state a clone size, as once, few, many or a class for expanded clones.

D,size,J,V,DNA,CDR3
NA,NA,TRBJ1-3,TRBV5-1,TGCGCCAGCAGCCCGGACTCATCGAGCTCTGGAAACACCATATATTTT,CASSPDSSSSGNTIYF
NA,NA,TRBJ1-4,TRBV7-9,TGTGCCAGCACCGACAGCCGGACACTCCGGAATGAAAAACTGTTTTTT,CASTDSRTLRNEKLFF
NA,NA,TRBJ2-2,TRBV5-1,TGCGCCAGCAGCTTGGGGTCCCGGCTAGCGATAGCTAACACCGGGGAGCTGTTTTTT,CASSLGSRLAIANTGELFF
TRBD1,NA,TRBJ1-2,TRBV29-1,TGCAGCGGCTCGGGGACAGGGGGCGCTAACTATGGCTACACCTTC,CSGSGTGGANYGYTF
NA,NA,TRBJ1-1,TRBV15,TGTGCCACCAGCAGAGTACAGGGAGGGGCTTTCTTT,CATSRVQGGAFF
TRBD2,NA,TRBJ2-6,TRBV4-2,TGTGCCAGCAGCACCGCCGGGCTAGCGGCCTCTGGGGCCAACGTCCTGACTTTC,CASSTAGLAASGANVLTF
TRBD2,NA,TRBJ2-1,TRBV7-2,TGTGCCAGCAGCTTAGATCTCCTAGCGGGAGGGTACAATGAGCAGTTCTTC,CASSLDLLAGGYNEQFF
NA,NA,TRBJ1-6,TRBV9,TGTGCCAGCAGCGTAGAGGGACTGAGGGATTCACCCCTCCACTTT,CASSVEGLRDSPLHF
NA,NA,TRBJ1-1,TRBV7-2,TGTGCCAGCAGCTTTTGGAGGGACGACACTGAAGCTTTCTTT,CASSFWRDDTEAFF
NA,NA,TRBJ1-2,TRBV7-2,TGTGCCAGCAGCCTCGTACCACGGCTATATAACTATGGCTACACCTTC,CASSLVPRLYNYGYTF
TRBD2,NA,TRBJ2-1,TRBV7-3,TGTGCCAGCAGCTTCTCTAGCGGGGGGATCTATGAGCAGTTCTTC,CASSFSSGGIYEQFF
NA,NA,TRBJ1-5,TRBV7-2,TGTGCCAGCAGCTTAAGGGGCAGCTATAGCAATCAGCCCCAGCATTTT,CASSLRGSYSNQPQHF
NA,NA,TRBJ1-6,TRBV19,TGTGCCAGTAGTCCCTACAGGGTGGGCTCCTATAATTCACCCCTCCACTTT,CASSPYRVGSYNSPLHF
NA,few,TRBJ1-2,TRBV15,TGTGCCACCAGCAGAGGTTTTCAGGGGATGGGCTATGGCTACACCTTC,CATSRGFQGMGYGYTF
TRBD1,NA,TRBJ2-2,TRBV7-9,TGTGCCAGCAGCGGCCGGGACAGGGGGCTAGGCGGGGAGCTGTTTTTT,CASSGRDRGLGGELFF
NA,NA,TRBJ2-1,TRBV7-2,TGTGCCAGCAGCTTAGGGTCGACTAGTTACAATGAGCAGTTCTTC,CASSLGSTSYNEQFF
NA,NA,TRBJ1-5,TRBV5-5,TGTGCCAGCAGCTTGGAGGGACACCCTAAGAGGCAGCCCCAGCATTTT,CASSLEGHPKRQPQHF
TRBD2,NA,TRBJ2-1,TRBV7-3,TGTGCCAGCAGCTTAACGTCAGCGGGAGGAACGTATGAGCAGTTCTTC,CASSLTSAGGTYEQFF
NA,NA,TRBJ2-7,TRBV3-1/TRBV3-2,TGTGCCAGCAGCCAAGAACAAGGATACTACGAGCAGTACTTC,CASSQEQGYYEQYF
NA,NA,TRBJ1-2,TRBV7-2,TGTGCCAGCAGCCCTAGGGGGGCTGGAGAGGGGGGCTACACCTTC,CASSPRGAGEGGYTF
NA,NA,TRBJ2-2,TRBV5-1,TGCGCCAGCAGCTTGGGAGGCACCGGGGAGCTGTTTTTT,CASSLGGTGELFF
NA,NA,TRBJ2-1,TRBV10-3,TGTGCCATCAGTGAGACAGGGAACTCCTACAATGAGCAGTTCTTC,CAISETGNSYNEQFF
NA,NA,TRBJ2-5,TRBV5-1,TGCGCCAGCAGCTTGTTTGGCCAGTACCAAGAGACCCAGTACTTC,CASSLFGQYQETQYF
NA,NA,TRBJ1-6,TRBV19,TGTGCCAGTAGTAAGGGACATCCGACGAAGGGTCGTCTTAATTCACCCCTCCACTTT,CASSKGHPTKGRLNSPLHF
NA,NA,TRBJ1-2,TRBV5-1,TGCGCCAGCAGCTCGCGGGGGTCCCAATATGGCTACACCTTC,CASSSRGSQYGYTF
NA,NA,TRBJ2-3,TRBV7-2,TGTGCCAGCAGCTTAGCGACCCTCCGCACAGATACGCAGTATTTT,CASSLATLRTDTQYF
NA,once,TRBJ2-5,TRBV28,TGTGCCAGCAGTGGACAGCCCAAAGAGACCCAGTACTTC,CASSGQPKETQYF
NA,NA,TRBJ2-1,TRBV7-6,TGTGCCAGCAGCTTAGGTAGGTGGAGAAGCTCCTACAATGAGCAGTTCTTC,CASSLGRWRSSYNEQFF
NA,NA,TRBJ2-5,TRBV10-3,TGTGCCACCGGGACTGATGGGGAGACCCAGTACTTC,CATGTDGETQYF
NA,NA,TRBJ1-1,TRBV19,TGTGCCAGTAGTCTCGCTCGACAGAAGCGCACTGAAGCTTTCTTT,CASSLARQKRTEAFF
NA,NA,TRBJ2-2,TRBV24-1,TGTGCCACCGGAGAACTCGCGAACACCGGGGAGCTGTTTTTT,CATGELANTGELFF
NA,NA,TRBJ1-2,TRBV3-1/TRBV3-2,TGTGCCAGCAGCCGAACCGGGACCATCGATGGCTACACCTTC,CASSRTGTIDGYTF